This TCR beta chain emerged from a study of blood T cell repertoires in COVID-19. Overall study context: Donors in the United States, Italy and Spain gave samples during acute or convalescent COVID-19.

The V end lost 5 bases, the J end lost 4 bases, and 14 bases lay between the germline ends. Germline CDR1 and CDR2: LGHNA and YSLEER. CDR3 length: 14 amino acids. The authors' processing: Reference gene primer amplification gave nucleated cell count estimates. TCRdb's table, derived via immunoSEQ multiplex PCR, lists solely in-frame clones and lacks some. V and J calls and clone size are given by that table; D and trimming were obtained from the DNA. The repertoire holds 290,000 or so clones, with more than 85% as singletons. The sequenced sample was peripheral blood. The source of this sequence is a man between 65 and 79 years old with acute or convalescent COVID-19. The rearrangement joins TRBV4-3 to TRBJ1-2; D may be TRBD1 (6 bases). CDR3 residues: CASSVDRSSYGYTF. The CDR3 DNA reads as TGCGCCAGCAGCGTTGACAGGTCGTCCTATGGCTACACCTTC.